This T cell receptor beta chain was recovered during a study of cytomegalovirus exposure and HLA in healthy donors. Produced via immunoSEQ multiplex PCR; TCRdb's table is partial and in-frame only. Here the sample spans about 200,000 clones, roughly 81% being singletons. The germline gives CDR1 LNHNV, CDR2 YYDKDF (reference sequence). The CDR3 length is 14 residues. Trimming stripped 0 bases from V and 4 bases from J, with 7 bases between. The genes are TRBV15 and TRBJ1-5; D uncertain. The sequence was collected from a woman in her twenties or thirties in good health and CMV-seronegative. The source material was PBMCs. DNA of the CDR3: TGTGCCACCAGCAGAGATCCCGGGAATCAGCCCCAGCATTTT. Protein product: CATSRDPGNQPQHF.